Each of the 11 T cell receptor beta chains below was sequenced from the same sample in a study of cytomegalovirus exposure and HLA in healthy donors. Both 60 Vbeta primers and 13 Jbeta primers went into the PCR. Profiled with immunoSEQ multiplex PCR; TCRdb holds only in-frame clones, not every one. Here the sample spans 180,000 or so clones, 75% to 85% being singletons. The sample taken for sequencing was PBMCs. Source of these receptors: a woman aged 50 to 65 in good health and CMV-seropositive.

J is TRBJ2-5 and V is TRBV28, with 7 bases matching TRBD1. The closer fit of TRBJ2-7 to the DNA end suggests the J call may be wrong. Germline V gene lookup returns CDR1 MDHEN and CDR2 SYDVKM. CDR3 length equals 14 residues. The CDR3, as DNA: TGTGCCAGCAGTCACTCAGGGGGAATCTACGAGCAGTACTTC. This codes for CASSHSGGIYEQYF.

The chain couples TRBV2 to TRBJ2-3; 11 nucleotides line up with TRBD2. Germline V gene lookup returns CDR1 SNHLY and CDR2 FYNNEI. The CDR3 consists of 18 residues. V lost 2 bases and J lost 6; bases outside the gene matches: 13. The CDR3 bases are TGTGCCAGCAGTGAATTCCCGACTAGCGGGGCTACGGGGGATACGCAGTATTTT. Residues: CASSEFPTSGATGDTQYF.

This clone appeared a few times. The V call is TRBV27, the J call TRBJ1-6; D may be TRBD1 (6 bases). CDR3 size: 14 residues. V was pared by 2 bases and J by 9 bases, with 11 bases between. CDR1 is MNHEY, CDR2 SMNVEV, per germline (reference sequence). The CDR3 protein is CASSLRGEGSPLHF. The CDR3 DNA follows: TGTGCCAGCAGTTTAAGGGGGGAGGGTTCACCCCTCCACTTT.

V usage is TRBV16 and J usage is TRBJ2-1; D is uncertain. V was pared by 0 bases and J by 6 bases, with 9 bases between. The CDR3 runs to 14 residues. Germline CDR1 is KGHSY and CDR2 is FQNENV. The CDR3 sequence: CASSQSGRPNEQFF. The CDR3, as DNA: TGTGCCAGCAGCCAATCGGGCAGGCCCAATGAGCAGTTCTTC. The entire variable domain, with the rest obtained from reference TRBV16 and TRBJ2-1, is as follows: GEEVAQTPKHLVRGEGQKAKLYCAPIKGHSYVFWYQQVLKNEFKFLISFQNENVFDETGMPKERFSAKCLPNSPCSLEIQATKLEDSAVYFCASSQSGRPNEQFFGPGTRLTVL.

This chain uses TRBV28 with TRBJ1-4; 8 bases agree with TRBD1. The ends lost 6 bases at V and 5 bases at J; junction bases unmatched: 8. CDR1 and CDR2 from the germline V gene are MDHEN and SYDVKM. This CDR3 comprises 15 residues. The CDR3 protein is CASRSPGTGNEKLFF. Here the CDR3 DNA reads TGTGCCAGCAGATCCCCCGGGACAGGAAATGAAAAACTGTTTTTT.

V usage is TRBV28 and J usage is TRBJ2-2, with 9 bases that match TRBD1. Per the germline V gene, CDR1 is MDHEN and CDR2 is SYDVKM. This CDR3 spans 15 amino acids. Trimming removed 3 bases from V and 6 bases from J; junction bases left unmatched: 5. CDR3 loop: CASSFSGTGSGELFF. CDR3 DNA sequence: TGTGCCAGCAGTTTTTCTGGGACAGGGTCCGGGGAGCTGTTTTTT.

The rearrangement joins TRBV5-6 to TRBJ2-5, with D hard to call. This CDR3 has 15 amino acids. Trimming stripped 0 bases from V and 1 base from J, with 10 bases between. Germline loops: CDR1 SGHDT, CDR2 YYEEEE. CDR3 DNA sequence: TGTGCCAGCAGCTTGGTGAACAGACCCCAAGAGACCCAGTACTTC. This encodes CASSLVNRPQETQYF.

About this clone itself: The same CDR3 can be traced to other DNA sequences in this sample. The J gene is TRBJ2-1, the V gene TRBV7-2; 7 bases are a match to TRBD2. Per germline, CDR1 SGHTA and CDR2 FQGNSA. This CDR3 comprises 15 residues. After removal of 3 bases from V and 6 bases from J, the junction contained 8 bases not matched to a gene. CDR3 protein: CASSFGAGEFNEQFF. Written as DNA, the CDR3 is TGTGCCAGCAGCTTTGGTGCGGGGGAGTTCAATGAGCAGTTCTTC.

V is TRBV10-3 and J is TRBJ2-2; 11 bases are a match to TRBD2. Germline assignment: CDR1 ENHRY and CDR2 SYGVKD. Trimming took 5 bases from V and 5 from J; bases not matched to a gene: 4. This CDR3 is 15 amino acids long. The CDR3 DNA reads as TGTGCCATCAGTAAGCCTAGCGGGGGGACCGGGGAGCTGTTTTTT. Amino acid sequence: CAISKPSGGTGELFF.

This clone has only a few counts. The rearrangement uses TRBV27 and TRBJ1-4; D gene ambiguous. Germline V lookup: CDR1 MNHEY, CDR2 SMNVEV (reference sequence). The CDR3 has 14 amino acids. Trimming removed 4 bases from V and 0 bases from J, with 6 bases in between. In DNA, the CDR3 is TGTGCCAGCAGTTCGGTTACAACTAATGAAAAACTGTTTTTT. Translation: CASSSVTTNEKLFF.

This chain's CDR3 is CASSPTGIYNEQFF. In nucleotides, the CDR3 is TGTGCCAGCTCACCTACAGGAATCTACAATGAGCAGTTCTTC. This chain uses TRBV18 with TRBJ2-1, with D possibly being TRBD1 (5 bases). V lost 3 bases to trimming and J lost 3 bases, with 9 bases between them. The CDR3 totals 14 residues. The germline V gene has CDR1 KGHSH and CDR2 LQKENI.